These 30 T cell receptor beta chains were all obtained from the same sample, sequenced in a study of T cell responses to AZD1222 COVID-19 vaccine. The protocol was immunoSEQ multiplex PCR, while the TCRdb copy is restricted to in-frame clones and leaves out a portion. The profile shows about 120,000 clones, roughly 90% of them singletons. This sample comprised peripheral blood, obtained on day 0 of AZD1222 vaccination. The receptors come from an adult in good health.

Only one count was recorded for this clone. The chain recombines TRBV18 with TRBJ1-1, with D tentatively TRBD1 (5 bases). Germline V lookup: CDR1 KGHSH, CDR2 LQKENI. The V gene lost 2 bases and the J gene lost 0 bases, with 7 bases spanning the gap. The CDR3 extends over 14 amino acids. The CDR3 is CASSPGGMNTEAFF. The CDR3 DNA is TGTGCCAGCTCACCAGGGGGAATGAACACTGAAGCTTTCTTT.

To note about this clone: This sample includes further DNA sequences coding for the same CDR3. The V and J genes are TRBV7-9 and TRBJ1-2; perhaps TRBD1 as D (5 bases). CDR1 is SEHNR, CDR2 FQNEAQ, per germline (reference sequence). CDR3 length: 15 residues. V was clipped by 0 bases and J by 0 bases, with 8 bases between them. CDR3 loop: CASSLAQGSNYGYTF. The CDR3 bases are TGTGCCAGCAGCTTAGCTCAGGGCTCTAACTATGGCTACACCTTC.

The chain combines TRBV18 with TRBJ2-1, with 11 bases lining up with TRBD1. The CDR3 runs to 14 residues. Looked up from germline, CDR1 is KGHSH and CDR2 is LQKENI. The V and J ends lost 5 bases and 6 bases, in that order; junction bases with no gene match: 3. DNA of the CDR3: TGTGCCAGCTCAGGACAGGGGGCGGTCAATGAGCAGTTCTTC. Translation: CASSGQGAVNEQFF.

This clone was seen only once. The chain couples TRBV11-2 to TRBJ2-7; tentatively, D is TRBD1 or TRBD2 (5 bases each). Germline CDR1 and CDR2: SGHAT and FQNNGV. Trimming took off 1 base at V and 6 bases at J, with 19 bases between the two ends. CDR3 length: 16 residues. The CDR3 loop reads CASSLGRGRGGGEQYF. The CDR3 region has the DNA TGTGCCAGCAGCTTAGGTAGGGGCCGCGGTGGAGGCGAGCAGTACTTC.

The rearrangement links TRBV5-1 to TRBJ1-3, with a possible D match to TRBD1 (5 bases). Trimming removed 3 bases from V and 0 bases from J, with 10 bases in between. The CDR3 runs to 15 residues. In germline, CDR1 is SGHRS, CDR2 YFSETQ. The CDR3 DNA sequence: TGCGCCAGCAGCTCTTCAGGGAGCTCTGGAAACACCATATATTTT. It specifies CASSSSGSSGNTIYF.

V is TRBV27 and J is TRBJ2-7, with D unclear. The V gene's germline CDR1 is MNHEY and CDR2 SMNVEV (reference sequence). The CDR3 contains 13 residues. The V end was cut by 0 bases, the J end by 4 bases, with 7 bases between. Written as DNA, the CDR3 is TGTGCCAGCAGTTTATCGATAAGTTACGAGCAGTACTTC. It specifies CASSLSISYEQYF.

CDR3 nucleotide sequence: TGTGCCAGCAGTTCAGGACAGGACTATGGCTACACCTTC. It yields the protein CASSSGQDYGYTF. This chain links TRBV28 with TRBJ1-2; 7 bases fit TRBD1. CDR1 is MDHEN and CDR2 is SYDVKM in the germline V gene. The CDR3 runs to 13 residues. V was pared by 4 bases and J by 3 bases, with 2 bases of the junction left unmatched.

The chain has TRBV6-5 and TRBJ2-1; no firm D call. CDR1 MNHEY and CDR2 SVGAGI come from the germline V gene. The ends were cut back, 3 bases at V and 6 bases at J, with 9 bases in the middle. This CDR3 region has 13 residues. As DNA, the CDR3 is TGTGCCAGCAGTTATCCGGAAGGCAATGAGCAGTTCTTC. This sequence encodes CASSYPEGNEQFF.

The rearrangement joins TRBV24-1 to TRBJ1-6; unclear D gene. Trimming shortened V by 8 bases and J by 5 bases, and 12 bases separated the two germline ends. The germline gives CDR1 KGHDR, CDR2 SFDVKD. This CDR3 spans 14 amino acids. The DNA of the CDR3 is TGTGCCACCACTACCGCAAGCAATAATTCACCCCTCCACTTT. Its translation: CATTTASNNSPLHF.

In its sample, this clone was seen once. This sequence joins TRBV29-1 and TRBJ2-7; D remains unclear. The CDR3 covers 9 residues. Germline CDR1 SQVTM, CDR2 ANQGSEA. V dropped 6 bases and J dropped 3 bases, with 3 bases sitting between them. In DNA form, the CDR3 reads TGCAGCGTGTACTACGAGCAGTACTTC. Translated, it gives CSVYYEQYF.

The chain is built from TRBV6-1 and TRBJ2-7, with D unclear. The germline CDR1 and CDR2 sequences are MNHNS and SASEGT. This CDR3 has 13 residues. Between the trimmed V and J ends, which lost 7 bases and 4 bases, there was a span of 14 bases. This CDR3 reads CASTSQNGYEQYF. The CDR3, as DNA: TGTGCCAGCACCAGTCAAAACGGATACGAGCAGTACTTC.

This clone was seen many times. The J gene is TRBJ1-1, the V gene TRBV7-2; 9 nucleotides line up with TRBD1. The trim removed 5 bases at V and 13 bases at J, leaving 11 bases unmatched. Germline loops: CDR1 SGHTA, CDR2 FQGNSA. CDR3 length: 13 amino acids. CDR3 bases: TGTGCCAGCAGCACGGGACAGGGCCTTAGCGGTTTCTTT. Encoded protein: CASSTGQGLSGFF.

In its sample, this clone was seen once. The gene calls are TRBV15 and TRBJ1-2, with 8 bases lining up with TRBD1. The CDR3 contains 13 residues. CDR1 is LNHNV and CDR2 is YYDKDF in the germline V gene (reference sequence). Losses at the gene ends were 6 bases for V and 2 bases for J; bases not matched to a gene: 2. The CDR3 protein is CATSGDRNYGYTF. DNA of the CDR3: TGTGCCACCAGTGGGGACAGGAACTATGGCTACACCTTC.

Comment on this clone: Different DNA sequences within this sample yield the same CDR3. V gene TRBV12-3 or TRBV12-4 combines with J gene TRBJ2-3; D ambiguous. The CDR3 totals 11 residues. The V and J ends lost 6 bases and 3 bases respectively, with 4 bases between them. CDR3 in amino acids: CASSRTDTQYF. The CDR3 nucleotides are TGTGCCAGCAGCAGAACAGATACGCAGTATTTT.

The gene calls are TRBV19 and TRBJ1-2; 7 bases are shared with TRBD1. Germline-derived CDR1 and CDR2 are LNHDA and SQIVND (reference sequence). This CDR3 region has 16 residues. The V segment lost 5 bases and the J segment 6 bases; nucleotides outside the gene matches: 15. CDR3 region: CASSSDGQAPLNGYTF. The CDR3 nucleotides are TGTGCCAGTAGTTCGGACGGACAGGCCCCTCTAAATGGCTACACCTTC. Full variable domain (outside the CDR3, taken from reference TRBV19 and TRBJ1-2): DGGITQSPKYLFRKEGQNVTLSCEQNLNHDAMYWYRQDPGQGLRLIYYSQIVNDFQKGDIAEGYSVSREKKESFPLTVTSAQKNPTAFYLCASSSDGQAPLNGYTFGSGTRLTVV.

This clone was found once. This same CDR3 is encoded by further DNA sequences in the sample. This chain links TRBV19 with TRBJ1-1; D perhaps matches TRBD1 (5 bases). The CDR3 is 14 residues long. V was trimmed by 3 bases and J by 0 bases, leaving 8 bases between them. Germline values: CDR1 LNHDA, CDR2 SQIVND (reference sequence). The CDR3 DNA follows: TGTGCCAGTAGTATTAGGGGCATGAACACTGAAGCTTTCTTT. The encoded protein is CASSIRGMNTEAFF.

The rearrangement links TRBV19 to TRBJ2-7, with 8 bases matching TRBD1. CDR1 is LNHDA and CDR2 is SQIVND in the germline V gene (reference sequence). The V gene end was trimmed by 1 base and the J gene end by 5 bases; junction bases not matched to a gene: 4. The CDR3 loop spans 14 amino acids. For the CDR3, the DNA is TGTGCCAGTAGTATAGTTGCAGGGGGCAACGAGCAGTACTTC. As protein: CASSIVAGGNEQYF.

J is TRBJ1-5 and V is TRBV3-1 (or the pseudogene TRBV3-2); no reliable D call. The V end was cut by 1 base, the J end by 4 bases, with 14 bases between. CDR1 and CDR2 from the germline V gene are LGHDT and YNNKEL (reference sequence). The CDR3 sequence is 16 residues long. CDR3 in amino acids: CASSQVGGVGNQPQHF. In nucleotides, the CDR3 is TGTGCCAGCAGCCAAGTCGGTGGGGTGGGGAATCAGCCCCAGCATTTT.

This chain joins TRBV7-9 and TRBJ1-6, with 9 bases lining up with TRBD1. The CDR3 sequence is 18 residues long. V lost 4 bases and J lost 6; bases outside the gene matches: 13. Germline lookup yields CDR1 SEHNR and CDR2 FQNEAQ (reference sequence). CDR3 region: CASSSYRGLGKINSPLHF. CDR3 sequence (DNA): TGTGCCAGCAGCTCCTACAGGGGGCTAGGGAAAATTAATTCACCCCTCCACTTT.

The CDR3 nucleotides read TGTGCCAGCACCTGGGACAGATCCTATGGCTACACCTTC. It yields the protein CASTWDRSYGYTF. The rearrangement joins TRBV12-3 or TRBV12-4 to TRBJ1-2; 7 bases are a match to TRBD1. The CDR3 is 13 residues long. V lost 7 bases, J lost 4 bases, and 6 bases stayed unmatched.

The rearrangement joins TRBV5-1 to TRBJ2-1, with D possibly matching TRBD2 (6 bases). Trimming pared 5 bases from V and 4 bases from J, leaving 13 bases between. Germline CDR1 is SGHRS and CDR2 is YFSETQ. The CDR3 has 14 residues. The CDR3 is CASRVGGSYNEQFF. The CDR3 nucleotides read TGCGCCAGCAGAGTGGGGGGTTCTTACAATGAGCAGTTCTTC.

This clone was picked up many times. The chain links TRBV10-3 to TRBJ1-1; 10 nucleotides line up with TRBD1. Germline-derived CDR1 and CDR2 are ENHRY and SYGVKD. The CDR3 spans 14 residues. With 6 bases clipped from V and 0 bases from J, the junction kept 1 base outside the gene matches. In DNA, the CDR3 is TGTGCCATCAGGGACAGGGGGATGAACACTGAAGCTTTCTTT. Its translation: CAIRDRGMNTEAFF.

V usage is TRBV5-6 and J usage is TRBJ1-2, with D perhaps TRBD1 (5 bases). Germline values: CDR1 SGHDT, CDR2 YYEEEE. V shed 0 bases and J shed 6 bases, with 12 bases lying between them. This CDR3 spans 14 amino acids. CDR3 coding DNA: TGTGCCAGCAGCTTGGGGTCCGGGACCGATGGCTACACCTTC. Its translation is CASSLGSGTDGYTF.

The genes are TRBV3-1 (or the pseudogene TRBV3-2) and TRBJ2-7; no clear D gene. The ends were cut back, 1 base at V and 1 base at J, with 8 bases in the middle. Germline lookup yields CDR1 LGHDT and CDR2 YNNKEL (reference sequence). The CDR3 covers 14 residues. The CDR3 region is CASSQARPSYEQYF. The CDR3 DNA reads TGTGCCAGCAGCCAAGCGAGACCTTCCTACGAGCAGTACTTC.

V usage is TRBV10-1 and J usage is TRBJ2-1; D is perhaps TRBD1 (6 bases). CDR1 is WNHNN and CDR2 is SYGVQD in the germline V gene (reference sequence). This CDR3 has 19 amino acids. With 4 bases removed from V and 2 bases from J, the gap between germline ends came to 24 bases. CDR3: CASSGGPFEGAVTYNEQFF. CDR3 DNA: TGCGCCAGCAGTGGGGGGCCTTTTGAGGGAGCGGTGACCTACAATGAGCAGTTCTTC.

The chain has TRBV19 and TRBJ1-3; TRBD1 matches 7 bases. The V gene end was trimmed by 4 bases and the J gene end by 4 bases; junction bases not matched to a gene: 10. This CDR3 is built from 16 residues. Germline V gene sequence: CDR1 LNHDA, CDR2 SQIVND (reference sequence). This chain's CDR3 is CASSTRDRDFGNTIYF. CDR3 in DNA: TGTGCCAGTAGTACCCGGGACAGAGACTTCGGAAACACCATATATTTT.

The V call is TRBV18, the J call TRBJ2-1; 8 bases line up with TRBD2. The V and J ends lost 3 bases and 7 bases, in that order; junction bases with no gene match: 8. This CDR3 has 15 amino acids. Germline values: CDR1 KGHSH, CDR2 LQKENI. The CDR3 DNA follows: TGTGCCAGCTCACCGGTAGCGGGGCCGGGAAATGAGCAGTTCTTC. Its protein is CASSPVAGPGNEQFF.

V usage is TRBV4-1 and J usage is TRBJ1-5; D not resolved. The CDR3 spans 9 residues. Trimming cost V 11 bases and J 11 bases, with 10 bases left between them. Germline loops: CDR1 MGHRA, CDR2 YSYEKL. CDR3 amino acids: CAPARAQHF. The CDR3 nucleotides are TGCGCCCCCGCCCGGGCCCAGCATTTT.

This clone has a single count. J is TRBJ1-2 and V is TRBV5-6; 9 bases are a match to TRBD1. This CDR3 has 16 amino acids. J gave up 3 bases and V 6 bases, and 12 bases lay outside the gene matches. Germline assignment: CDR1 SGHDT and CDR2 YYEEEE. The CDR3 coding sequence is TGTGCCAGCAACACAATAAGGGACAGGGAGTACTATGGCTACACCTTC. As protein: CASNTIRDREYYGYTF.

The CDR3 sequence is CASSYSRTGRSGYTF. DNA of the CDR3: TGTGCCAGCAGTTACTCAAGGACAGGGCGTAGTGGCTACACCTTC. The chain couples TRBV6-5 to TRBJ1-2; 8 positions agree with TRBD1. Germline values: CDR1 MNHEY, CDR2 SVGAGI. This CDR3 has 15 amino acids. V was pared by 0 bases and J by 7 bases, with 7 bases of the junction left unmatched.